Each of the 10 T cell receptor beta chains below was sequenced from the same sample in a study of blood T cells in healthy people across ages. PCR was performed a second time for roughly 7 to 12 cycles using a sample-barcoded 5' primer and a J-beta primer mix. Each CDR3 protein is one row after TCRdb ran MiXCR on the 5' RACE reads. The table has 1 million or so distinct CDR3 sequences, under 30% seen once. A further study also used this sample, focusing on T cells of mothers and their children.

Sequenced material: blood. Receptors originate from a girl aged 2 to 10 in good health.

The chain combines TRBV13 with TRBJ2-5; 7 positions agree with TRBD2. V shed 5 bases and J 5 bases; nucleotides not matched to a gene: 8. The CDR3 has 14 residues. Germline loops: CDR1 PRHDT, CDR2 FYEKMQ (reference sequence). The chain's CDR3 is CASSGSLALETQYF. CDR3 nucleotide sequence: TGTGCCAGCAGCGGATCACTAGCGCTGGAGACCCAGTACTTC.

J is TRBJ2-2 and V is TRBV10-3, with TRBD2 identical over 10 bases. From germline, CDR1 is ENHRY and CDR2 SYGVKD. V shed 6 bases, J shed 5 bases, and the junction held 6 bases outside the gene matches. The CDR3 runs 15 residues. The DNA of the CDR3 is TGTGCCATCAGCGCTAGCGGGAGCGGTACCGGGGAGCTGTTTTTT. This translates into CAISASGSGTGELFF.

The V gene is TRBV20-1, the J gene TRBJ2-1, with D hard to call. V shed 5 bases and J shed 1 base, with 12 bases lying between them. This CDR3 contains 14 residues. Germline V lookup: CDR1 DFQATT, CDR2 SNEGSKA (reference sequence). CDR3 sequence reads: CSAPDLTSYNEQFF. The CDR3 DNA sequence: TGCAGTGCTCCCGACTTGACTTCCTACAATGAGCAGTTCTTC.

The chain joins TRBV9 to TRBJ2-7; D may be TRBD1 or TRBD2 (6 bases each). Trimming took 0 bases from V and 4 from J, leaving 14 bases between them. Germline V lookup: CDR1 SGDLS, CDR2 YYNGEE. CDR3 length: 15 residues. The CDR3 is CASSVEGGVGYEQYF. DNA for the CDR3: TGTGCCAGCAGCGTAGAGGGGGGCGTTGGGTACGAGCAGTACTTC. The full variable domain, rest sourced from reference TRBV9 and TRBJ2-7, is DSGVTQTPKHLITATGQRVTLRCSPRSGDLSVYWYQQSLDQGLQFLIQYYNGEERAKGNILERFSAQQFPDLHSELNLSSLELGDSALYFCASSVEGGVGYEQYFGPGTRLTVT.

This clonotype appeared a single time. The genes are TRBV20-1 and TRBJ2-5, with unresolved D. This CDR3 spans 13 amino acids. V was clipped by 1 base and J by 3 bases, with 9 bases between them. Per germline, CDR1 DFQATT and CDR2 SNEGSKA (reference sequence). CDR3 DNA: TGCAGTGCTAGAGCCCCCTCGGAAGAGACCCAGTACTTC. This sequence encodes CSARAPSEETQYF.

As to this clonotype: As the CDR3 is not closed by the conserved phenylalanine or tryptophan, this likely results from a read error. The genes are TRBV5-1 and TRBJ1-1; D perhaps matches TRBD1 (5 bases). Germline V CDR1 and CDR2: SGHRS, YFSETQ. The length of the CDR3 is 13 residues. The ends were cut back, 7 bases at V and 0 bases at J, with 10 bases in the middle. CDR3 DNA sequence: TGCGCCAGCGGCATAGGGGTGAACACTGAAGCTTTCATT. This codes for CASGIGVNTEAFI.

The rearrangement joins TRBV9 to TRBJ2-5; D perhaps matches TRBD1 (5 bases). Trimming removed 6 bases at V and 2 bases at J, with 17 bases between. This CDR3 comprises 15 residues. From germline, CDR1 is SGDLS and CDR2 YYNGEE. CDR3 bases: TGTGCCAGCAACGTCCAGGGTCTTGGGCAAGAGACCCAGTACTTC. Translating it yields CASNVQGLGQETQYF.

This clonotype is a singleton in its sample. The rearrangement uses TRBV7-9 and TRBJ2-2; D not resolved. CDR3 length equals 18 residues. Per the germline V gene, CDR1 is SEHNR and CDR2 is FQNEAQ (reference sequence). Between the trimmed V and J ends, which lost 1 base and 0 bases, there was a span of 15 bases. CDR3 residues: CASSLVARYRSNTGELFF. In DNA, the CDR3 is TGTGCCAGCAGCTTAGTGGCGCGGTATCGATCGAACACCGGGGAGCTGTTTTTT.

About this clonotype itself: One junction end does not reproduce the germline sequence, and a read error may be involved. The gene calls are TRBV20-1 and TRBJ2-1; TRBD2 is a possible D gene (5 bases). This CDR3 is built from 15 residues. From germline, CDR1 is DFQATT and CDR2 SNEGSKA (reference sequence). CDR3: CNARDQTGSHSEQFF. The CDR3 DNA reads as TGCAATGCTAGAGATCAGACGGGAAGTCACAGTGAGCAGTTCTTC.

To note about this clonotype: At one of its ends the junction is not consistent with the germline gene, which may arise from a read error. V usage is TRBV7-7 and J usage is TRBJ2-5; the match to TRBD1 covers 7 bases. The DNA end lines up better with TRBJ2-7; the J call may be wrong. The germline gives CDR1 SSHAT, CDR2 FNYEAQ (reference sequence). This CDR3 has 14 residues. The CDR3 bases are TGTGCTAGCAGCTTTGGACAGGCAGGAGACGAGCAGTACTTC. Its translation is CASSFGQAGDEQYF.